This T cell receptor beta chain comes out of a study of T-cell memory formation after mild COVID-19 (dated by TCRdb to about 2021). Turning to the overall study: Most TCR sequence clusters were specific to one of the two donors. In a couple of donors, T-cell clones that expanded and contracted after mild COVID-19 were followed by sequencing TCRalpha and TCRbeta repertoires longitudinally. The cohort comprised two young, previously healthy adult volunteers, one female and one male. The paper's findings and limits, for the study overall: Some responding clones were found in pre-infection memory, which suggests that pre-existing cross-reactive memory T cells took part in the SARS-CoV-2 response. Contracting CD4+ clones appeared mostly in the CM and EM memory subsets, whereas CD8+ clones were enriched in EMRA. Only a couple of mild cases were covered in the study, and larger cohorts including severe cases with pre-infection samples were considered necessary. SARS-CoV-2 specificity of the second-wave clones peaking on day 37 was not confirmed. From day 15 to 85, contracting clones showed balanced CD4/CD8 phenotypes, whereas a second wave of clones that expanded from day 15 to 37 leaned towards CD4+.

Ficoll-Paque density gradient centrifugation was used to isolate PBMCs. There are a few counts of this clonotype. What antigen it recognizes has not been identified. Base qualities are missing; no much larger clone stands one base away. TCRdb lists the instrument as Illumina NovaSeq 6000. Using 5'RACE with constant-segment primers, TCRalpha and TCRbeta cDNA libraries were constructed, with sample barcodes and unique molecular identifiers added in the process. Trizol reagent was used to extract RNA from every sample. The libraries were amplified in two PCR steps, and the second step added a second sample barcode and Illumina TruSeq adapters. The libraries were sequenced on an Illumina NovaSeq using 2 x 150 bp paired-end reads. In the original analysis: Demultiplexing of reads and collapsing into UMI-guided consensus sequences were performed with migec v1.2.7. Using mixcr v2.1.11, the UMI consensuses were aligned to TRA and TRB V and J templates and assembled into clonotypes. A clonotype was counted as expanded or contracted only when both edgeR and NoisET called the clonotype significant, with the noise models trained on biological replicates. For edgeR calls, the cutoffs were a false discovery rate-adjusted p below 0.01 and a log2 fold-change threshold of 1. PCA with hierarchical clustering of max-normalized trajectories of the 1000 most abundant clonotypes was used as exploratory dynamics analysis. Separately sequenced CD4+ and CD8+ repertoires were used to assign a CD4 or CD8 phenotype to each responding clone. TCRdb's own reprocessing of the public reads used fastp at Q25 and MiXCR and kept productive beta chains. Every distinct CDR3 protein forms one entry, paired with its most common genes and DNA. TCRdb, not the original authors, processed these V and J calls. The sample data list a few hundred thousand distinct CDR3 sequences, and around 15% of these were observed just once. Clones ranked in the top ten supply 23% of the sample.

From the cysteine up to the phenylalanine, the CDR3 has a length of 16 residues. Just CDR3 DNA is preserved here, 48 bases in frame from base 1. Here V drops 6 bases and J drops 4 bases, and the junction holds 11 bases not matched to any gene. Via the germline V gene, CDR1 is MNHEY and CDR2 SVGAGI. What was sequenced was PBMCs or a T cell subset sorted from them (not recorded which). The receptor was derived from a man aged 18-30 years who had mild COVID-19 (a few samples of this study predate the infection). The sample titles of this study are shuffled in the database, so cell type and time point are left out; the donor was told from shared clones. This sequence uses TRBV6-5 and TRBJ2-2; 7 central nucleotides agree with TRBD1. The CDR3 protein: CASSRGDRAGTGELFF. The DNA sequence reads TGTGCCAGCAGCCGGGGCGACAGGGCAGGCACCGGGGAGCTGTTTTTT.